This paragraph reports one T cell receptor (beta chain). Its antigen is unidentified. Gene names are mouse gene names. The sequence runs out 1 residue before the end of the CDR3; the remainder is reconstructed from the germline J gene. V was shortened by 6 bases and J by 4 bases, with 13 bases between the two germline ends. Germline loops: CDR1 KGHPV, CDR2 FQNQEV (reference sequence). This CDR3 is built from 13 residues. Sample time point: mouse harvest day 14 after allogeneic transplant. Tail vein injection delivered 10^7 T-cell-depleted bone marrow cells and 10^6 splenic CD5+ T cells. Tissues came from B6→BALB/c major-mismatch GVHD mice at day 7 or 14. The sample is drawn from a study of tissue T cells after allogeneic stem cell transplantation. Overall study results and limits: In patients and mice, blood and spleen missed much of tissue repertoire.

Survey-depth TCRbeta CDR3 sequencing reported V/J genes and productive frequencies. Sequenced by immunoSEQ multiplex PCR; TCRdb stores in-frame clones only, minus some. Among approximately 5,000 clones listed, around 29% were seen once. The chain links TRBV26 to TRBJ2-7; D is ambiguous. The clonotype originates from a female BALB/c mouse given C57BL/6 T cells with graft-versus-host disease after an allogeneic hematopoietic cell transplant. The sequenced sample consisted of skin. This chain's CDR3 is CASSPLDNYEQYF. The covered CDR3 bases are TGTGCCAGCAGCCCCCTCGACAATTATGAACAGTAC.